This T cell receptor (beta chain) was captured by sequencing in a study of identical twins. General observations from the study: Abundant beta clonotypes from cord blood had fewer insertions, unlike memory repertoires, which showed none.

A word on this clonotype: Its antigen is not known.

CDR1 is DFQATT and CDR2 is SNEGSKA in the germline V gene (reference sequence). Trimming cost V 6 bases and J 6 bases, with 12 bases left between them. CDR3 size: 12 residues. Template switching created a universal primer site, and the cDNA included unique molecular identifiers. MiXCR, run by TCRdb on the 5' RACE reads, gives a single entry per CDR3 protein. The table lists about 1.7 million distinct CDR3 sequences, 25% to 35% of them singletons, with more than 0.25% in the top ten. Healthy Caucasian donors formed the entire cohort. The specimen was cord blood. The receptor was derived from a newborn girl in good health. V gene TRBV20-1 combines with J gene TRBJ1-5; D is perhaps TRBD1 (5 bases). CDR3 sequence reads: CSAKEGLQPQHF. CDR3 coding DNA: TGCAGTGCAAAGGAGGGGCTTCAGCCCCAGCATTTT.